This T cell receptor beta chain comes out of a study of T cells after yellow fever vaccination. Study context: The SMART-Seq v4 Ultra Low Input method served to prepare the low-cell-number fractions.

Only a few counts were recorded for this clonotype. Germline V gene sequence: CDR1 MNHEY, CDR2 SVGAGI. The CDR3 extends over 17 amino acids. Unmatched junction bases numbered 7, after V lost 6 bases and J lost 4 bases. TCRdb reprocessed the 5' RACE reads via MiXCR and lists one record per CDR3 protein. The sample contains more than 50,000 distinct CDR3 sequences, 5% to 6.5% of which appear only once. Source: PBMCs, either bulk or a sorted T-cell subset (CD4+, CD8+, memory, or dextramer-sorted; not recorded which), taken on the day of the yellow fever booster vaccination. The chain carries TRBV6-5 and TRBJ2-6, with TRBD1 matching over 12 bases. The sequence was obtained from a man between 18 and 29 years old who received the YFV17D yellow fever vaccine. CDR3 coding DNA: TGTGCCAGCAGCCCCGGGACAGGGGGCTCCGGGGCCAACGTCCTGACTTTC. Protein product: CASSPGTGGSGANVLTF.